The present T cell receptor (beta chain) was sequenced within a study of CXCR3-negative and CXCR3-positive naive CD8 T cells. Whole-study findings and limits: CXCR3-positive naive cells had TRB CDR3s that were more hydrophobic than CXCR3-negative naive cells had. Cryopreserved cells showed partially decreased CXCR3 expression, and most assays used fresh PBMCs. Sequencing showed both naive subsets with comparably high diversity, and memory CD8+ cells much lower. TRBV-TRBJ usage was alike in naive CXCR3-negative and CXCR3-positive cells but differed in memory cells.

As concerns this clonotype: What it binds is unknown.

This CDR3 spans 15 amino acids. Germline loops: CDR1 PRHDT, CDR2 FYEKMQ (reference sequence). UMI-labeled 5' RACE yielded the TRB cDNA libraries. TCRdb re-analyzed the 5' RACE reads; it lists each CDR3 protein once, without DNA. Its table lists approximately 98,000 distinct CDR3 sequences. Among CD8+ T cells, naive ones were CD45RO-CCR7+CD27+CD95-. This chain connects TRBV13 to TRBJ2-7; TCRdb selects TRBD1, and the lack of DNA leaves this call unchecked. The specimen was naive CXCR3+ CD8+ T cells from blood. The subset: CD45RO-CCR7+CD27+CD95- naive CD8+ T cells expressing CXCR3 (TNR3+). The sequence came from a human donor in good health. Some clones in this sample may be carry-over from other donors' samples. CDR3 loop: CASRSIGTGHYEQYF.